These 15 T cell receptor beta chains were all obtained from the same sample, sequenced in a study of T cell responses to AZD1222 COVID-19 vaccine. Produced via immunoSEQ multiplex PCR; TCRdb's table is partial and in-frame only. This table holds tens of thousands of clones, 90% to 95% found once. The sample here was peripheral blood, taken on day 0 of AZD1222 vaccination. These receptors were collected from an adult in good health.

The CDR3 nucleotides are TGTGCCAGCAGCTTGGTTGGGACAGGGCATTCCGAGCAGTACTTC. Translating gives CASSLVGTGHSEQYF. V usage is TRBV5-4 and J usage is TRBJ2-7, with TRBD1 identical over 9 bases. Trimming at V came to 0 bases and at J to 6 bases, leaving 7 bases not matched to a gene. The V gene's germline CDR1 is SGHNT and CDR2 YYREEE (reference sequence). CDR3 size: 15 residues.

V usage is TRBV28 and J usage is TRBJ2-4; TRBD2 is a possible D gene (5 bases). Between the trimmed V and J ends, which lost 1 base and 9 bases, there was a span of 13 bases. The CDR3 extends over 14 amino acids. In germline, CDR1 is MDHEN, CDR2 SYDVKM. The CDR3 bases are TGTGCCAGCAGTTTATTAGAGGGCCAGAGCATTCAGTACTTC. It encodes CASSLLEGQSIQYF. The complete variable domain, with remaining parts taken from reference TRBV28 and TRBJ2-4, reads DVKVTQSSRYLVKRTGEKVFLECVQDMDHENMFWYRQDPGLGLRLIYFSYDVKMKEKGDIPEGYSVSREKKERFSLILESASTNQTSMYLCASSLLEGQSIQYFGAGTRLSVL.

The gene calls are TRBV24-1 and TRBJ1-2, with 9 nucleotides matching TRBD1. Germline assignment: CDR1 KGHDR and CDR2 SFDVKD. V lost 5 bases to trimming and J lost 8 bases; unmatched junction nucleotides: 2. CDR3 length: 12 amino acids. CDR3 protein: CATSVGQGGYTF. The DNA for the CDR3 is TGTGCCACCAGTGTTGGACAGGGGGGCTACACCTTC.

This clone is a singleton in its sample. The chain uses TRBV3-1 (or the pseudogene TRBV3-2) and TRBJ2-3; TRBD1 is a possible D gene (5 bases). CDR3 length: 14 residues. Germline V CDR1 and CDR2: LGHDT, YNNKEL (reference sequence). Trimming took 4 bases from V and 5 from J, leaving 13 bases between them. The CDR3 region is CASSRLGVGDTQYF. The CDR3, as DNA: TGTGCCAGCAGCCGATTAGGGGTGGGAGATACGCAGTATTTT.

In DNA, the CDR3 is TGTGCCAGTAGTGCCTGGGACAGGAACTATGGCTACACCTTC. Residues: CASSAWDRNYGYTF. V gene TRBV19 combines with J gene TRBJ1-2; 8 bases map to TRBD1. The CDR3 length is 14 residues. Trimming removed 5 bases from V and 2 bases from J; junction bases left unmatched: 4. The germline V gene encodes CDR1 LNHDA and CDR2 SQIVND (reference sequence).

The gene calls are TRBV6-2 or TRBV6-3 and TRBJ2-7; D gene ambiguous. Germline V gene lookup returns CDR1 MNHEY and CDR2 SVGEGT. The length of the CDR3 is 15 residues. Trimming left V 2 bases short and J 0 bases short, with 11 bases between. This chain's CDR3 is CASSYVAGSSYEQYF. The DNA for the CDR3 is TGTGCCAGCAGTTACGTGGCAGGAAGCTCCTACGAGCAGTACTTC.

The V and J genes are TRBV19 and TRBJ1-1; 7 positions agree with TRBD1. Germline V CDR1 and CDR2: LNHDA, SQIVND (reference sequence). The CDR3 covers 19 residues. J was trimmed by 5 bases and V by 0 bases; bases with no gene match: 18. CDR3 protein: CASSIDRNLDRMFRTEAFF. The CDR3 DNA reads as TGTGCCAGTAGTATAGATAGAAATCTGGACAGGATGTTTCGGACTGAAGCTTTCTTT.

V and J are TRBV4-1 and TRBJ1-2, with 8 bases that match TRBD1. The V gene end was trimmed by 0 bases and the J gene end by 4 bases; junction bases not matched to a gene: 10. Germline assignment: CDR1 MGHRA and CDR2 YSYEKL. CDR3 length: 17 residues. The CDR3 DNA reads as TGCGCCAGCAGCCAAGATCAGGGGGCGACAATGATCTATGGCTACACCTTC. Amino acid sequence: CASSQDQGATMIYGYTF.

The chain recombines TRBV7-2 with TRBJ1-2; D not resolved. Germline CDR1 is SGHTA and CDR2 is FQGNSA. CDR3 length: 13 amino acids. Trimming pared 5 bases from V and 7 bases from J, leaving 14 bases between. The CDR3 here is CASSPDVSGGYTF. CDR3 sequence (DNA): TGTGCCAGCAGCCCAGACGTTTCGGGTGGCTACACCTTC.

The chain is built from TRBV7-2 and TRBJ2-2, with D maybe TRBD1 (6 bases). The length of the CDR3 is 14 residues. Trimming took 5 bases from V and 2 from J, leaving 9 bases between them. Per germline, CDR1 SGHTA and CDR2 FQGNSA. CDR3 nucleotides: TGTGCCAGCAGCGAACAGGGAAACACCGGGGAGCTGTTTTTT. This gives the protein CASSEQGNTGELFF.

The rearrangement links TRBV19 to TRBJ1-1; D is unclear. Germline values: CDR1 LNHDA, CDR2 SQIVND (reference sequence). The CDR3 extends over 15 amino acids. The V end lost 4 bases, the J end lost 0 bases, and 12 bases lay between the germline ends. This CDR3 is CASSNPVGVNTEAFF. The CDR3 nucleotides read TGTGCCAGTAGTAATCCAGTTGGGGTGAACACTGAAGCTTTCTTT.

The rearrangement joins TRBV6-5 to TRBJ1-2; TRBD1 is a possible D gene (6 bases). CDR1 and CDR2 from the germline V gene are MNHEY and SVGAGI. With 4 bases removed from V and 5 bases from J, the gap between germline ends came to 8 bases. The CDR3 loop spans 12 amino acids. CDR3 amino acids: CASSSGQYGYTF. As DNA, the CDR3 is TGTGCCAGCAGTTCAGGACAGTATGGCTACACCTTC.

The chain combines TRBV27 with TRBJ1-1; no reliable D call. The CDR3 is made up of 15 amino acids. From germline, CDR1 is MNHEY and CDR2 SMNVEV (reference sequence). The germline V and J ends were trimmed by 6 bases and 1 base, with 15 bases remaining between them. The CDR3 spells CASSKGLSANTEAFF. Written as DNA, the CDR3 is TGTGCCAGCAGCAAAGGACTGTCCGCGAACACTGAAGCTTTCTTT.

The chain carries TRBV19 and TRBJ2-3, with D perhaps matching TRBD1 or TRBD2 (5 bases each). This CDR3 is built from 15 residues. Per germline, CDR1 LNHDA and CDR2 SQIVND (reference sequence). The V end lost 8 bases, the J end lost 4 bases, and 19 bases lay between the germline ends. The CDR3 reads CASGHVRGVSDTQYF. CDR3 sequence (DNA): TGTGCCAGTGGCCATGTGAGGGGCGTCTCAGATACGCAGTATTTT.

The chain has TRBV9 and TRBJ2-3, with a possible D match to TRBD2 (5 bases). Germline assignment: CDR1 SGDLS and CDR2 YYNGEE. This CDR3 is 14 amino acids long. With 2 bases removed from V and 0 bases from J, the gap between germline ends came to 7 bases. The CDR3 nucleotides read TGTGCCAGCAGCGTGACGGGGAGCACAGATACGCAGTATTTT. Its protein product is CASSVTGSTDTQYF. Filled out from reference TRBV9 and TRBJ2-3, the complete variable domain reads DSGVTQTPKHLITATGQRVTLRCSPRSGDLSVYWYQQSLDQGLQFLIQYYNGEERAKGNILERFSAQQFPDLHSELNLSSLELGDSALYFCASSVTGSTDTQYFGPGTRLTVL.